This TCR beta chain was found in a study of identical twins. Notes on the study in general: It was possible that invariant MAIT and iNKT cells partly confounded the zero-insertion analyses. In beta out-of-frame sequences, the excess sharing between twins was weaker. Beta clonotypes that were abundant in cord blood contained fewer insertions, a pattern absent from memory repertoires.

The authors used template switching to add a universal primer site and gave cDNA unique molecular identifiers. TCRdb redid the calling of the 5' RACE reads with MiXCR, one entry per CDR3 protein. The sample contains about 570,000 distinct CDR3 sequences, roughly 9.9% of which appear only once. This CDR3 region has 16 residues. After removal of 4 bases from V and 0 bases from J, the junction contained 3 bases not matched to a gene. CDR1 is SNHLY, CDR2 FYNNEI, per germline. In its sample, this clonotype was seen a few times. Its antigen is unknown. The same sample was also used in a study of yellow fever vaccine responses in identical twins.

V gene TRBV2 combines with J gene TRBJ2-3; the match to TRBD2 covers 11 bases. This receptor was taken from a woman under 30 in good health. The specimen was PBMCs. Here the CDR3 reads CASSASGGISTDTQYF. The CDR3 nucleotides read TGTGCCAGCAGTGCTAGCGGGGGGATTAGCACAGATACGCAGTATTTT.